Reported below is one T cell receptor beta chain. Its antigen is currently unknown. These data belong to a study of identical twins. Findings and caveats of the study: Twin sharing of out-of-frame TCR alpha was underestimated by models in monozygotic pairs. Memory repertoires lacked the insertion deficit that abundant cord blood beta clonotypes showed.

TCRdb re-analysed the 5' RACE reads in MiXCR, keeping a single row per CDR3 protein. The sample holds about 790,000 distinct CDR3 sequences; 15% to 20% are singletons and the top ten take around 13%. Trimming stripped 1 base from V and 3 bases from J, with 10 bases between. The length of the CDR3 is 14 residues. In every case, the donor was a healthy Caucasian. This sample was also put to use in a study of T cells expressing NK-cell markers. From that report: Researchers got TCR beta repertoires out of sorted CD3+CD56+NKG2C+, CD3+CD56+NKG2C- and CD3+CD56-NKG2C+ T cells.

The source is a woman under 30 in good health. Material for sequencing was PBMCs. V is TRBV12-3 or TRBV12-4 and J is TRBJ2-7; no clear D gene. For the CDR3, the DNA is TGTGCCAGCAGTTTAGGGAGCCGGCACTACGAGCAGTACTTC. This translates into CASSLGSRHYEQYF.